Below, 23 T cell receptor beta chains from the same sample are listed, as sequenced in a study of T cell changes during pregnancy in multiple sclerosis. Using immunoSEQ multiplex PCR, the repertoire was profiled, and TCRdb retains in-frame clones only, with some absent. Of 25,000 to 35,000 clones in the sample, 85% to 90% are singletons; the top ten hold around 8.1%. Sequences were derived from CD8+ T cells from peripheral blood mononuclear cells, sampled in the second trimester of pregnancy. The receptors stem from a female donor with multiple sclerosis, enrolled in a pregnancy study.

The chain has TRBV5-4 and TRBJ2-7, with TRBD2 as a possible D gene (6 bases). Germline CDR1 is SGHNT and CDR2 is YYREEE (reference sequence). The CDR3 totals 13 residues. The V and J ends lost 0 bases and 6 bases respectively, with 10 bases between them. This CDR3 is CASSLARDFEQYF. CDR3 nucleotide sequence: TGTGCCAGCAGCTTGGCCAGGGACTTCGAGCAGTACTTC.

The V and J genes are TRBV30 and TRBJ2-1, with 11 bases lining up with TRBD2. Germline V gene data show CDR1 as GTSNPN and CDR2 as SVGIG (reference sequence). This CDR3 has 17 residues. V lost 0 bases, J lost 5 bases, and 9 bases stayed unmatched. DNA of the CDR3: TGTGCCTGGAGTGTGTTCTTCTCTAGCGGGGGGAACAATGAGCAGTTCTTC. Its protein is CAWSVFFSSGGNNEQFF.

The chain joins TRBV15 to TRBJ1-1; 9 bases agree with TRBD1. The germline V gene has CDR1 LNHNV and CDR2 YYDKDF (reference sequence). V lost 0 bases, J lost 4 bases, and 3 bases stayed unmatched. This CDR3 comprises 15 residues. CDR3 nucleotide sequence: TGTGCCACCAGCAGAGATGGGACAGGGTTCACTGAAGCTTTCTTT. This sequence encodes CATSRDGTGFTEAFF. The complete variable domain, with remaining parts taken from reference TRBV15 and TRBJ1-1, reads DAMVIQNPRYQVTQFGKPVTLSCSQTLNHNVMYWYQQKSSQAPKLLFHYYDKDFNNEADTPDNFQSRRPNTSFCFLDIRSPGLGDTAMYLCATSRDGTGFTEAFFGQGTRLTVV.

The genes are TRBV2 and TRBJ2-7, with D tentatively TRBD1 (5 bases). Trimming removed 1 base from V and 2 bases from J, with 12 bases in between. CDR1 and CDR2 (germline): SNHLY, FYNNEI. This CDR3 has 15 amino acids. CDR3 DNA: TGTGCCAGCAGTGAAGGGCAGGGATGGACCTACGAGCAGTACTTC. This gives the protein CASSEGQGWTYEQYF.

This clone was seen only once. The chain carries TRBV7-8 and TRBJ1-1, with TRBD1 matching 7 bases. The CDR3 is 16 amino acids. Germline-derived CDR1 and CDR2 are SGHVS and FQNEAQ. The V segment lost 2 bases and the J segment 6 bases; nucleotides outside the gene matches: 12. The CDR3 loop reads CASSLYNQGVFAEAFF. CDR3 nucleotide sequence: TGTGCCAGCAGCTTATATAACCAGGGGGTTTTCGCTGAAGCTTTCTTT.

This chain links TRBV7-6 with TRBJ1-1, with D tentatively TRBD1 (6 bases). Germline loops: CDR1 SGHVS, CDR2 FNYEAQ. CDR3 length: 15 residues. V was cut by 8 bases and J by 4 bases, with 20 bases left in between. The CDR3 nucleotides are TGTGCCAGCCCCAGGGGTGTGATCGGTCGCACTGAAGCTTTCTTT. It specifies CASPRGVIGRTEAFF.

V is TRBV10-1 and J is TRBJ2-5; 7 bases are shared with TRBD2. V shed 2 bases and J 3 bases; nucleotides not matched to a gene: 15. The CDR3 sequence is 18 residues long. CDR1 and CDR2 from the germline V gene are WNHNN and SYGVQD (reference sequence). The CDR3 loop reads CASSELGGGSFREETQYF. The CDR3 DNA reads as TGCGCCAGCAGTGAGCTGGGGGGGGGATCCTTTCGGGAAGAGACCCAGTACTTC.

The genes are TRBV5-4 and TRBJ2-7; TRBD1 matches 7 bases. With 1 base clipped from V and 3 bases from J, the junction kept 1 base outside the gene matches. The germline gives CDR1 SGHNT, CDR2 YYREEE (reference sequence). This CDR3 contains 13 residues. CDR3 region: CASSLRDSYEQYF. In nucleotides, the CDR3 is TGTGCCAGCAGCTTGAGGGACAGCTACGAGCAGTACTTC. The full variable domain, completed using reference TRBV5-4 and TRBJ2-7, is ETGVTQSPTHLIKTRGQQVTLRCSSQSGHNTVSWYQQALGQGPQFIFQYYREEENGRGNFPPRFSGLQFPNYSSELNVNALELDDSALYLCASSLRDSYEQYFGPGTRLTVT.

The rearrangement links TRBV12-5 to TRBJ2-7; D call uncertain. From germline, CDR1 is LGHNT and CDR2 FRNRAP. Trimming took 0 bases from V and 0 from J, leaving 18 bases between them. CDR3 length: 18 residues. The CDR3 DNA is TGTGCTAGTGGTTTGGTAGGCGGTCCCCTTTTGAGCTCCTACGAGCAGTACTTC. Protein sequence: CASGLVGGPLLSSYEQYF.

V and J are TRBV14 and TRBJ2-4; D not resolved. CDR1 is SGHDN, CDR2 FVKESK, per germline. V was shortened by 0 bases and J by 7 bases, with 13 bases between the two germline ends. The CDR3 contains 15 residues. In nucleotides, the CDR3 is TGTGCCAGCAGCCAAGAAGGAGCATTACGCAACATTCAGTACTTC. Residues: CASSQEGALRNIQYF.

The rearrangement links TRBV30 to TRBJ2-3; 8 bases map to TRBD2. V shed 4 bases, J shed 10 bases, and the junction held 13 bases outside the gene matches. CDR1 and CDR2 (germline): GTSNPN, SVGIG (reference sequence). The CDR3 covers 14 residues. CDR3 in DNA: TGTGCCTGGAATCTGGCGGGGGGCCCCCCCTCGCAGTATTTT. It yields the protein CAWNLAGGPPSQYF.

This clone was found many times. The chain carries TRBV12-2 and TRBJ2-5; the DNA was not used to check the table's D call, TRBD2. TRBV12-2 is assigned pseudogene status. This CDR3 has 13 residues. This chain's CDR3 is CASRHGIQETQYF. CDR3 DNA sequence: TGTGCAAGTCGCCACGGGATCCAAGAGACCCAGTACTTC.

The CDR3 region has the DNA TGTGCCAGCAGCGATGGGGGAGGGATCACTGAAGCTTTCTTT. Its protein product is CASSDGGGITEAFF. The chain employs TRBV7-8 and TRBJ1-1, with D tentatively TRBD1 (5 bases). Germline CDR1 SGHVS, CDR2 FQNEAQ. V lost 5 bases to trimming and J lost 4 bases, with 14 bases between them. The CDR3 runs to 14 residues.

CDR3 nucleotides: TGTGCCAGCAGCAAAGCTGGGACATCATCCTACGAGCAGTACTTC. This encodes CASSKAGTSSYEQYF. The chain recombines TRBV21-1 with TRBJ2-7; the table assigns TRBD1, which was not confirmed against the DNA. TRBV21-1 is flagged as a pseudogene. The CDR3 extends over 15 amino acids.

The CDR3 DNA is TGCAGCGTAGTAGTTAGCGTAGATACGCAGTATTTT. Translated: CSVVVSVDTQYF. The chain joins TRBV29-1 to TRBJ2-3, with D possibly TRBD2 on 5 matching bases. Deletions cut 6 bases from V and 5 bases from J, with 12 bases between. The CDR3 has 12 amino acids. The V gene's germline CDR1 is SQVTM and CDR2 ANQGSEA.

The chain is built from TRBV13 and TRBJ1-1; D is unclear. This CDR3 spans 13 amino acids. Trimming removed 6 bases at V and 1 base at J, with 9 bases between. The V gene's germline CDR1 is PRHDT and CDR2 FYEKMQ (reference sequence). Here the CDR3 reads CASRLTSNTEAFF. CDR3 DNA sequence: TGTGCCAGCAGGTTGACTTCGAACACTGAAGCTTTCTTT. Complete variable domain (other parts from reference TRBV13 and TRBJ1-1): AAGVIQSPRHLIKEKRETATLKCYPIPRHDTVYWYQQGPGQDPQFLISFYEKMQSDKGSIPDRFSAQQFSDYHSELNMSSLELGDSALYFCASRLTSNTEAFFGQGTRLTVV.

This clone was seen a single time. This rearrangement joins TRBV21-1 to TRBJ2-1; the table's D call of TRBD1 was not tested on the DNA. TRBV21-1 is a listed pseudogene. This CDR3 contains 18 residues. Here the CDR3 reads CASSKGVTGGEGYNEQFF. The CDR3 nucleotides are TGTGCCAGCAGCAAAGGTGTTACAGGGGGTGAGGGCTACAATGAGCAGTTCTTC.

The V call is TRBV5-1, the J call TRBJ1-2; 7 positions match TRBD1. V shed 6 bases and J 7 bases; nucleotides not matched to a gene: 9. Germline lookup yields CDR1 SGHRS and CDR2 YFSETQ. This CDR3 has 13 amino acids. The CDR3 sequence is CASKETGSSGYTF. The CDR3 region has the DNA TGCGCCAGCAAAGAGACAGGGAGCTCTGGCTACACCTTC. The full variable domain, in which reference TRBV5-1 and TRBJ1-2 provide the parts outside the CDR3, is KAGVTQTPRYLIKTRGQQVTLSCSPISGHRSVSWYQQTPGQGLQFLFEYFSETQRNKGNFPGRFSGRQFSNSRSEMNVSTLELGDSALYLCASKETGSSGYTFGSGTRLTVV.

V usage is TRBV9 and J usage is TRBJ1-2; the D gene is possibly TRBD1 (5 bases). Germline CDR1 is SGDLS and CDR2 is YYNGEE. CDR3 length equals 14 residues. V was pared by 0 bases and J by 8 bases, with 14 bases between. CDR3 protein: CASSVASGLGGYTF. The CDR3 DNA follows: TGTGCCAGCAGCGTAGCCTCGGGACTAGGAGGCTACACCTTC.

The chain recombines TRBV25-1 with TRBJ2-3; possible D gene TRBD1, 6 bases. V lost 3 bases and J lost 13, with 17 bases in between. Germline values: CDR1 MGHDK, CDR2 SYGVNS. The CDR3 totals 13 residues. The CDR3 reads CASSEDSGAGEYF. The CDR3 DNA is TGTGCCAGCAGTGAGGACAGCGGTGCCGGGGAGTATTTT.

The gene calls are TRBV28 and TRBJ2-3, with D uncertain. This CDR3 has 13 amino acids. V gave up 4 bases and J gave up 0 bases, with 5 bases separating them. CDR1 MDHEN and CDR2 SYDVKM come from the germline V gene. CDR3: CASSSVSTDTQYF. For the CDR3, the DNA is TGTGCCAGCAGTTCAGTTAGCACAGATACGCAGTATTTT.

The chain couples TRBV4-1 to TRBJ1-1; no clear D gene. Germline CDR1 reads MGHRA; CDR2 reads YSYEKL. CDR3 size: 14 residues. The germline V and J ends were trimmed by 0 bases and 8 bases, with 13 bases remaining between them. CDR3 residues: CASSQETAGPEAFF. The CDR3 region has the DNA TGCGCCAGCAGCCAAGAAACAGCAGGTCCAGAAGCTTTCTTT.

The V gene is TRBV5-6, the J gene TRBJ2-1; TRBD1 matches at 12 bases. The CDR3 covers 13 residues. Germline values: CDR1 SGHDT, CDR2 YYEEEE. Germline trimming cut 3 bases from V and 8 bases from J; bases unmatched to any gene: 0. The CDR3 sequence is CASSWDRGHEQFF. The CDR3 DNA reads as TGTGCCAGCAGCTGGGACAGGGGGCATGAGCAGTTCTTC.